What follows are 31 T cell receptor beta chains derived from one specimen sequenced in a study of T cell responses to AZD1222 COVID-19 vaccine. Assay used: immunoSEQ multiplex PCR; TCRdb lists only in-frame clones, some missing. The sample carries 150,000 to 200,000 clones, more than 80% recorded once. Sequenced material: peripheral blood, taken 28 days after the second dose of the MenACWY control vaccine. The receptor set was obtained from an adult who received the MenACWY meningococcal vaccine as a control.

DNA of the CDR3: TGTGCCAGCTCACCGGGACAGGATTTTGAAAAACTGTTTTTT. This encodes CASSPGQDFEKLFF. The genes are TRBV18 and TRBJ1-4, with 8 bases fitting TRBD1. V shed 3 bases and J 7 bases; nucleotides not matched to a gene: 4. The CDR3 loop spans 14 amino acids. Germline V gene data show CDR1 as KGHSH and CDR2 as LQKENI.

This sequence joins TRBV5-6 and TRBJ1-3, with no clear D. V shed 2 bases and J shed 0 bases, with 0 bases lying between them. The length of the CDR3 is 12 residues. The germline V gene encodes CDR1 SGHDT and CDR2 YYEEEE. This CDR3 reads CASSFSGNTIYF. In nucleotides, the CDR3 is TGTGCCAGCAGCTTCTCTGGAAACACCATATATTTT.

This clone was seen more than once but under ten times. V and J are TRBV10-3 and TRBJ2-7; 9 nucleotides match TRBD1. The CDR3 covers 14 residues. CDR1 and CDR2 from the germline V gene are ENHRY and SYGVKD. V lost 6 bases to trimming and J lost 7 bases; unmatched junction nucleotides: 10. CDR3 sequence: CAIRPSGTGREQYF. CDR3 bases: TGTGCCATCAGACCTTCCGGGACAGGGCGAGAGCAGTACTTC.

The J gene is TRBJ2-7, the V gene TRBV9; TRBD2 aligns across 11 bases. V lost 1 base and J lost 3; bases outside the gene matches: 3. Germline CDR1 is SGDLS and CDR2 is YYNGEE. This CDR3 has 15 residues. As DNA, the CDR3 is TGTGCCAGCAGCGTACGGGGACTAGCGGACTACGAGCAGTACTTC. Protein sequence: CASSVRGLADYEQYF.

The chain is built from TRBV28 and TRBJ2-7, with 7 positions matching TRBD1. The CDR3 sequence is 21 residues long. V shed 2 bases, J shed 2 bases, and the junction held 24 bases outside the gene matches. Germline CDR1 and CDR2: MDHEN and SYDVKM. CDR3 protein: CASSLRPMARDSAVPTYEQYF. The CDR3 DNA reads as TGTGCCAGCAGTTTACGCCCGATGGCCCGGGACAGTGCGGTGCCGACCTACGAGCAGTACTTC. The variable domain in full, completed from reference TRBV28 and TRBJ2-7, reads DVKVTQSSRYLVKRTGEKVFLECVQDMDHENMFWYRQDPGLGLRLIYFSYDVKMKEKGDIPEGYSVSREKKERFSLILESASTNQTSMYLCASSLRPMARDSAVPTYEQYFGPGTRLTVT.

The CDR3 nucleotides read TGTGCCAGCAACCCCGGGAAGGAGGGTGAGCAGTTCTTC. Its protein is CASNPGKEGEQFF. The V gene is TRBV28, the J gene TRBJ2-1; D might be TRBD2 (6 bases). The germline CDR1 and CDR2 sequences are MDHEN and SYDVKM. The germline V and J ends were trimmed by 7 bases and 9 bases, with 16 bases remaining between them. The CDR3 has 13 amino acids. The full variable domain, rest sourced from reference TRBV28 and TRBJ2-1, is DVKVTQSSRYLVKRTGEKVFLECVQDMDHENMFWYRQDPGLGLRLIYFSYDVKMKEKGDIPEGYSVSREKKERFSLILESASTNQTSMYLCASNPGKEGEQFFGPGTRLTVL.

The chain joins TRBV9 to TRBJ1-6; D possibly corresponds to TRBD1 (5 bases). The V gene lost 0 bases and the J gene lost 10 bases, with 20 bases spanning the gap. The V gene's germline CDR1 is SGDLS and CDR2 YYNGEE. The CDR3 is made up of 17 amino acids. DNA of the CDR3: TGTGCCAGCAGCGTAGCTCCTCTGGATAGACAGCAATCACCCCTCCACTTT. It encodes CASSVAPLDRQQSPLHF.

The genes are TRBV28 and TRBJ1-5; D ambiguous. Germline V gene sequence: CDR1 MDHEN, CDR2 SYDVKM. This CDR3 contains 16 residues. V lost 5 bases and J lost 3, with 17 bases in between. The CDR3 sequence is CASSPLSLSINQPQHF. The CDR3 nucleotides read TGTGCCAGCAGTCCTCTGAGCCTCTCCATCAATCAGCCCCAGCATTTT.

The J gene is TRBJ2-3, the V gene TRBV27, with 14 bases matching TRBD2. Trimming removed 9 bases from V and 3 bases from J; junction bases left unmatched: 11. CDR1 MNHEY and CDR2 SMNVEV come from the germline V gene (reference sequence). The CDR3 contains 17 residues. The CDR3 is CASYTGTSGSWTDTQYF. CDR3 DNA sequence: TGTGCCAGTTATACCGGGACTAGCGGGAGCTGGACAGATACGCAGTATTTT.

The chain has TRBV28 and TRBJ1-2; 9 nucleotides match TRBD1. The germline V gene encodes CDR1 MDHEN and CDR2 SYDVKM. The CDR3 is 14 residues long. V lost 7 bases and J lost 4; bases outside the gene matches: 7. CDR3 residues: CASTRQGGAYGYTF. As DNA, the CDR3 is TGTGCCAGCACCAGACAGGGGGGCGCCTATGGCTACACCTTC.

V and J are TRBV13 and TRBJ2-2; D is ambiguous. Germline CDR1 and CDR2: PRHDT and FYEKMQ (reference sequence). V lost 3 bases, J lost 3 bases, and 2 bases lay in between. CDR3 length equals 12 residues. CDR3 loop: CASSLHTGELFF. In DNA, the CDR3 is TGTGCCAGCAGCTTGCACACCGGGGAGCTGTTTTTT.

V usage is TRBV20-1 and J usage is TRBJ2-5, with a tentative D call TRBD1 (5 bases). The CDR3 sequence is 11 residues long. Germline V CDR1 and CDR2: DFQATT, SNEGSKA (reference sequence). Trimming stripped 8 bases from V and 1 base from J, with 8 bases between. The CDR3 DNA is TGCAGTAAACAGGCCCAAGAGACCCAGTACTTC. This sequence encodes CSKQAQETQYF.

In its sample, this clone was seen a few times. The chain couples TRBV24-1 to TRBJ2-1; 9 bases are shared with TRBD2. J was trimmed by 8 bases and V by 4 bases; bases with no gene match: 8. CDR1 is KGHDR, CDR2 SFDVKD, per germline. The CDR3 extends over 15 amino acids. CDR3 sequence reads: CATSDPGTSLYEQFF. CDR3 nucleotide sequence: TGTGCCACCAGTGACCCCGGGACTAGCTTGTATGAGCAGTTCTTC.

V and J are TRBV5-6 and TRBJ1-6; D possibly corresponds to TRBD1 (5 bases). CDR3 length equals 14 residues. V was trimmed by 2 bases and J by 7 bases, leaving 10 bases between them. Germline CDR1 is SGHDT and CDR2 is YYEEEE. CDR3: CASSLVGTNSPLHF. CDR3 nucleotides: TGTGCCAGCAGCTTAGTAGGGACGAATTCACCCCTCCACTTT.

The chain couples TRBV12-3 or TRBV12-4 to TRBJ1-2; D is uncertain. CDR3 length equals 12 residues. The germline V and J ends were trimmed by 4 bases and 8 bases, with 11 bases remaining between them. This chain's CDR3 is CASSSLAGGYTF. The CDR3 region has the DNA TGTGCCAGCAGTTCCCTAGCGGGGGGCTACACCTTC.

The rearrangement uses TRBV10-3 and TRBJ2-1; 10 bases map to TRBD2. The CDR3 is 18 residues long. CDR1 and CDR2 from the germline V gene are ENHRY and SYGVKD. After removal of 0 bases from V and 4 bases from J, the junction contained 9 bases not matched to a gene. The DNA of the CDR3 is TGTGCCATCAGTGAGTCCGGACTAGCGGAAGGGAGATACAATGAGCAGTTCTTC. Translating gives CAISESGLAEGRYNEQFF.

The V and J genes are TRBV9 and TRBJ2-2, with TRBD2 matching over 7 bases. CDR1 and CDR2 (germline): SGDLS, YYNGEE. With 4 bases clipped from V and 5 bases from J, the junction kept 8 bases outside the gene matches. The CDR3 has 15 residues. DNA of the CDR3: TGTGCCAGCAGCCCGCGCGGGGGTGGGACCGGGGAGCTGTTTTTT. Translated, it gives CASSPRGGGTGELFF.

The rearrangement joins TRBV5-1 to TRBJ2-7, with 9 bases identical to TRBD1. Germline V gene lookup returns CDR1 SGHRS and CDR2 YFSETQ. This CDR3 has 14 residues. With V trimmed by 6 bases and J by 4 bases, 8 bases remained unmatched. This CDR3 is CASTPLQGAYEQYF. The CDR3 bases are TGCGCCAGCACCCCGCTACAGGGGGCTTACGAGCAGTACTTC.

The gene calls are TRBV19 and TRBJ1-5; maybe TRBD1 (6 bases). Germline V gene sequence: CDR1 LNHDA, CDR2 SQIVND (reference sequence). Trimming stripped 3 bases from V and 3 bases from J, with 9 bases between. The length of the CDR3 is 14 residues. CDR3 loop: CASSMNRDNQPQHF. The CDR3 DNA reads TGTGCCAGTAGTATGAACAGGGACAATCAGCCCCAGCATTTT.

V gene TRBV28 combines with J gene TRBJ1-5, with D tentatively TRBD1 (5 bases). This CDR3 contains 13 residues. Trimming cost V 4 bases and J 8 bases, with 12 bases left between them. Germline CDR1 reads MDHEN; CDR2 reads SYDVKM. The CDR3 protein is CASSSGTSKPQHF. The CDR3, as DNA: TGTGCCAGCAGTTCCGGGACTTCAAAGCCCCAGCATTTT.

This sequence joins TRBV4-3 and TRBJ1-1, with a tentative D call TRBD1 (6 bases). Trimming shortened V by 1 base and J by 3 bases, and 18 bases separated the two germline ends. Per germline, CDR1 LGHNA and CDR2 YSLEER. The CDR3 loop spans 17 amino acids. The CDR3 DNA follows: TGCGCCAGCAGCCAAGGCTATCGGGGGGCGTGGGACACTGAAGCTTTCTTT. Protein sequence: CASSQGYRGAWDTEAFF.

The chain links TRBV28 to TRBJ1-5; a possible D gene is TRBD1 (6 bases). V was clipped by 4 bases and J by 6 bases, with 13 bases between them. CDR3 length equals 14 residues. CDR1 and CDR2 from the germline V gene are MDHEN and SYDVKM. CDR3 protein: CASSYGQRGQPQHF. DNA of the CDR3: TGTGCCAGCAGTTACGGACAGAGAGGTCAGCCCCAGCATTTT.

The chain joins TRBV6-2 or TRBV6-3 to TRBJ2-1; TRBD1 or TRBD2 may be the D gene (5 bases each). The CDR3 runs to 14 residues. Trimming shortened V by 2 bases and J by 9 bases, and 14 bases separated the two germline ends. Germline loops: CDR1 MNHEY, CDR2 SVGEGT. CDR3 sequence (DNA): TGTGCCAGCAGTTACGTCGGGGCGGCGGGTGAGCAGTTCTTC. Protein sequence: CASSYVGAAGEQFF.

CDR3 sequence reads: CSVIGRFPSTDTQYF. CDR3 nucleotide sequence: TGCAGCGTTATTGGGAGGTTCCCTAGCACAGATACGCAGTATTTT. J is TRBJ2-3 and V is TRBV29-1; D may be TRBD2 (6 bases). CDR1 SQVTM and CDR2 ANQGSEA come from the germline V gene. The CDR3 runs to 15 residues. The V end was cut by 5 bases, the J end by 0 bases, with 15 bases between.

V usage is TRBV4-3 and J usage is TRBJ2-7; D remains unclear. Trimming shortened V by 0 bases and J by 0 bases, and 12 bases separated the two germline ends. The CDR3 is 16 amino acids. From germline, CDR1 is LGHNA and CDR2 YSLEER. The CDR3: CASSQDWITISYEQYF. CDR3 nucleotide sequence: TGCGCCAGCAGCCAAGATTGGATAACCATCTCCTACGAGCAGTACTTC.

The rearrangement joins TRBV7-2 to TRBJ1-1, with TRBD1 matching 7 bases. The CDR3 has 13 residues. The germline V gene encodes CDR1 SGHTA and CDR2 FQGNSA. The J segment lost 8 bases and the V segment lost 2 bases, leaving 5 bases of the junction unmatched. CDR3 sequence (DNA): TGTGCCAGCAGCTTACAGGGGGAAGGCGAAGCTTTCTTT. Encoded protein: CASSLQGEGEAFF.

This chain uses TRBV28 with TRBJ1-5; D gene uncertain. V was trimmed by 4 bases and J by 0 bases, leaving 13 bases between them. The CDR3 consists of 16 residues. CDR1 is MDHEN and CDR2 is SYDVKM in the germline V gene. CDR3 residues: CASSSNPRYSNQPQHF. The CDR3 nucleotides are TGTGCCAGCAGTTCCAACCCTAGATATAGCAATCAGCCCCAGCATTTT.

CDR3 in DNA: TGTGCCAGCAGCGTAGTTGGGCCCCTCTCTGGAAACACCATATATTTT. It translates to CASSVVGPLSGNTIYF. V gene TRBV9 combines with J gene TRBJ1-3; no firm D call. Between the trimmed V and J ends, which lost 0 bases and 0 bases, there was a span of 10 bases. CDR3 length equals 16 residues. Germline CDR1 and CDR2: SGDLS and YYNGEE.

The chain uses TRBV27 and TRBJ1-1; 8 bases match TRBD1. The V gene's germline CDR1 is MNHEY and CDR2 SMNVEV (reference sequence). The trim removed 6 bases at V and 3 bases at J, leaving 0 bases unmatched. The CDR3 is 12 amino acids. CDR3 in amino acids: CASRTGDTEAFF. The CDR3 region has the DNA TGTGCCAGCAGGACAGGGGACACTGAAGCTTTCTTT.

This chain connects TRBV4-3 to TRBJ2-1, with 8 bases matching TRBD2. The CDR3 extends over 14 amino acids. Germline CDR1 and CDR2: LGHNA and YSLEER. V dropped 4 bases and J dropped 4; count of bases not matched to a gene: 3. Written as DNA, the CDR3 is TGCGCCAGCAGCCGCGGGACTAGTTACAATGAGCAGTTCTTC. It specifies CASSRGTSYNEQFF.

The rearrangement uses TRBV5-1 and TRBJ2-7; 8 bases are a match to TRBD2. With 4 bases clipped from V and 3 bases from J, the junction kept 6 bases outside the gene matches. Germline lookup yields CDR1 SGHRS and CDR2 YFSETQ. The CDR3 covers 14 residues. The DNA of the CDR3 is TGCGCCAGCAGCGCAACCGGGACTAGCTACGAGCAGTACTTC. It specifies CASSATGTSYEQYF.